A selection of T cell receptor beta chains follows, all from one sample in a study of CD8 T cells in Susac syndrome. TCRdb used MiXCR to reprocess the immunoSEQ multiplex PCR reads, holding one entry per CDR3 protein. The table lists just over 150,000 distinct CDR3 sequences, about 94% of them singletons. Sequenced material: CD8+ T cells from PBMCs. Receptors originate from a human donor with multiple sclerosis. Both conserved end residues are part of each CDR3. Clone size appears in some rows only: once, few, many, or a class for an expanded clone.

clone size,J gene,V gene,CDR3 protein
-,TRBJ1-2,TRBV29-1,CSVEDVGYGYTF
-,TRBJ1-1,TRBV12-3/TRBV12-4,CASRSTGRTGEAFF
once,TRBJ1-2,TRBV7-9,CASRKPGLTGYTF
once,TRBJ2-7,TRBV12-3/TRBV12-4,CASSLRGHEQYF
-,TRBJ2-7,TRBV7-9,CASSPSSDRAPYEQYF
-,TRBJ2-7,TRBV20-1,CSARELGAEEQYF
-,TRBJ1-5,TRBV11-2,CASSQSGSADQPQHF
-,TRBJ2-7,TRBV7-2,CASSSPGTGLYEQYF
once,TRBJ1-1,TRBV30,CAWKRGAEAFF
-,TRBJ2-7,TRBV27,CASSPKYSYEQYF
-,TRBJ2-7,TRBV7-9,CASTSDRMNYEQYF
-,TRBJ1-5,TRBV30,CAWSPGGFNQPQHF
-,TRBJ1-1,TRBV27,CASSPTRNTEAFF
-,TRBJ2-7,TRBV6-6,CASTRSPRQSYEQYF
-,TRBJ1-2,TRBV12-3/TRBV12-4,CASSSGSGVGGYTF
-,TRBJ2-1,TRBV29-1,CSVALLGRNEQFF
-,TRBJ2-1,TRBV24-1,CATSDFPKNEQFF
once,TRBJ2-1,TRBV27,CASSFRQRGDNEQFF
-,TRBJ2-7,TRBV27,CASSLSPRGQGLTEQYF
once,TRBJ1-2,TRBV29-1,CSVLTGDDNYGYTF
-,TRBJ1-2,TRBV9,CASSVEGTGRNYGYTF
-,TRBJ2-7,TRBV7-9,CASSMGADLSYEQYF
-,TRBJ2-1,TRBV20-1,CSARDSGADSYNEQFF
-,TRBJ1-4,TRBV7-9,CASSLGTGGLFF
-,TRBJ2-7,TRBV5-1,CASSLFRQGAHEQYF
-,TRBJ2-4,TRBV27,CASSSGGVGNIQYF
once,TRBJ1-6,TRBV13,CASSSLGERGPSSPLHF
-,TRBJ2-1,TRBV7-3,CASSLDLAREQFF
-,TRBJ2-1,TRBV28,CASSLSTWDEQFF
-,TRBJ2-1,TRBV28,CASRRDRGTYNEQFF
-,TRBJ1-2,TRBV30,CAWVTGSGYTF
-,TRBJ1-5,TRBV6-2/TRBV6-3,CASSSSRGRQEQSRGNQPQHF
once,TRBJ1-2,TRBV2,CASPPTRQVYGYTF
-,TRBJ2-2,TRBV9,CASSPTAGWELFF
-,TRBJ2-3,TRBV5-6,CASSYRDRSTDTQYF
-,TRBJ1-1,TRBV7-9,CASSSQGAEAFF
-,TRBJ1-1,TRBV20-1,CSARQGMWTEAFF
-,TRBJ2-7,TRBV14,CASSQGLGTGIYEQYF
-,TRBJ1-6,TRBV19,CASSPIGGALHF
-,TRBJ1-2,TRBV20-1,CSADRRGLYGYTF
-,TRBJ1-2,TRBV29-1,CSVRQGAAYGYTF
-,TRBJ1-5,TRBV12-3/TRBV12-4,CASSSDRQTHF
-,TRBJ2-1,TRBV25-1,CASSRLGSNEQFF
-,TRBJ1-2,TRBV5-6,CASSMEGEEYGYTF
-,TRBJ2-3,TRBV13,CASSLYRETGNTDTQYF
-,TRBJ1-4,TRBV11-2,CASSPSHIRTDTNEKLFF
once,TRBJ2-6,TRBV7-9,CASSRTAVGANVLTF
once,TRBJ2-4,TRBV7-9,CASSNTGGIAKNIQYF
-,TRBJ2-1,TRBV27,CASSLGTKRGGNNEQFF
-,TRBJ2-1,TRBV2,CASSEPGTDNEQFF
-,TRBJ2-7,TRBV7-9,CASSTGQNNYEQYF
-,TRBJ1-6,TRBV27,CASSWGLFNSPLHF
-,TRBJ1-5,TRBV6-6,CASSYETNQPQHF
-,TRBJ1-1,TRBV9,CASSVVSDTEAFF
-,TRBJ1-4,TRBV5-4,CASSLDSAEGGLFF